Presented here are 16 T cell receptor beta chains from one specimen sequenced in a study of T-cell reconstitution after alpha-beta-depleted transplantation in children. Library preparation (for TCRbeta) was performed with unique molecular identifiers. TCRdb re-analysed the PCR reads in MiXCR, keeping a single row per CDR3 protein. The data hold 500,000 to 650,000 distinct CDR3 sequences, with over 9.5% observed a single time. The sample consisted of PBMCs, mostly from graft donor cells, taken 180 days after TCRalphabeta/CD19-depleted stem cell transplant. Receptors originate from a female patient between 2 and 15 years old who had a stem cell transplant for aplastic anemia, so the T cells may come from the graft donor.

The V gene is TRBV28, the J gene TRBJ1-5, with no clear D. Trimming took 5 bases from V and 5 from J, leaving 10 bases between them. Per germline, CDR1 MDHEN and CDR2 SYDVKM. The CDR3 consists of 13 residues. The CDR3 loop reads CASSLLADQPQHF. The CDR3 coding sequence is TGTGCCAGCAGTCTCTTGGCCGATCAGCCCCAGCATTTT. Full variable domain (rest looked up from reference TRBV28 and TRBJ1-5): DVKVTQSSRYLVKRTGEKVFLECVQDMDHENMFWYRQDPGLGLRLIYFSYDVKMKEKGDIPEGYSVSREKKERFSLILESASTNQTSMYLCASSLLADQPQHFGDGTRLSIL.

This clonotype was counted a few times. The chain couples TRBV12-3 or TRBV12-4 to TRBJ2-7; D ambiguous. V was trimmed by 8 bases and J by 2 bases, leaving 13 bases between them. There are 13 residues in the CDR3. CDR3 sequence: CASSRFKAYEQYF. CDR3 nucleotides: TGTGCCAGCTCGCGATTCAAAGCCTACGAGCAGTACTTC.

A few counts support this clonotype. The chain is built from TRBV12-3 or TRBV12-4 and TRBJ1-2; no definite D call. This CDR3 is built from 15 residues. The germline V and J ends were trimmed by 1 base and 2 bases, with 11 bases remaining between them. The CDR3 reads CASSLGGNGNYGYTF. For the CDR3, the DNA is TGTGCCAGCAGTTTAGGAGGGAATGGGAACTATGGCTACACCTTC.

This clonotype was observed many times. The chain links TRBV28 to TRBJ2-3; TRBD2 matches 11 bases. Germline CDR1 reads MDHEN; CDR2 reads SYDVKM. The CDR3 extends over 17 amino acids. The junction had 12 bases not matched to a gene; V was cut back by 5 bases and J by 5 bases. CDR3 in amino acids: CASSPRVAGGPLDTQYF. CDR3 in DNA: TGTGCCAGCAGTCCGCGCGTAGCGGGAGGGCCCTTAGATACGCAGTATTTT.

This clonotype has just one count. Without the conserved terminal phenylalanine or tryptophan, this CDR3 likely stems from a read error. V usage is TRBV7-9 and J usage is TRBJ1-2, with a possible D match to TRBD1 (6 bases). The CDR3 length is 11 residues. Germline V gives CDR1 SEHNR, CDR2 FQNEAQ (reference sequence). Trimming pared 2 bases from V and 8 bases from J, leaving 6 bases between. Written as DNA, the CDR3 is TGTGCCAGCAGCTTACAGGGGGGCTACACCATC. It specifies CASSLQGGYTI.

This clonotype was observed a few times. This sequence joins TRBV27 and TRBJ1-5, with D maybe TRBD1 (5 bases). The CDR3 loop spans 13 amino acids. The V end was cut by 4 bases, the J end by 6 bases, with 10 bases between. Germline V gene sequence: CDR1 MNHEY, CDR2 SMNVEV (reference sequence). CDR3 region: CASSSLQAQPQHF. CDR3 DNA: TGTGCCAGCAGTTCCCTACAGGCTCAGCCCCAGCATTTT.

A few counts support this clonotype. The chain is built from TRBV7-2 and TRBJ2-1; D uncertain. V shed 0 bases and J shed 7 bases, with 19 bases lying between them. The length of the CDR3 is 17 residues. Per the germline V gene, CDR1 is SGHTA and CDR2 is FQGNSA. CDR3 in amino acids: CASSLALRVEPPNEQFF. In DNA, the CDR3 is TGTGCCAGCAGCTTAGCGCTAAGAGTCGAGCCTCCTAATGAGCAGTTCTTC. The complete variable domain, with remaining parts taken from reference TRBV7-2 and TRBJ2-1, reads GAGVSQSPSNKVTEKGKDVELRCDPISGHTALYWYRQSLGQGLEFLIYFQGNSAPDKSGLPSDRFSAERTGGSVSTLTIQRTQQEDSAVYLCASSLALRVEPPNEQFFGPGTRLTVL.

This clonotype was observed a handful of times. The CDR3: CASSLAGKGAVPEAFF. The CDR3 region has the DNA TGTGCCAGCAGTTTAGCGGGTAAGGGGGCAGTCCCTGAAGCTTTCTTT. The gene calls are TRBV12-3 or TRBV12-4 and TRBJ1-1; TRBD1 agrees at 7 bases. This CDR3 comprises 16 residues. V trimming: 0 bases; J trimming: 6 bases; junction bases outside the gene matches: 10.

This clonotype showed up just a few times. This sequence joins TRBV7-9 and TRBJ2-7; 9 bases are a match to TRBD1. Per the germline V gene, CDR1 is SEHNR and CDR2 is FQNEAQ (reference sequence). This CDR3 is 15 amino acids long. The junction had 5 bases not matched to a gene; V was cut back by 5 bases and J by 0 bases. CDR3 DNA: TGTGCCAGCAGCCCCGGGACAGGGTACTCCTACGAGCAGTACTTC. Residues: CASSPGTGYSYEQYF.

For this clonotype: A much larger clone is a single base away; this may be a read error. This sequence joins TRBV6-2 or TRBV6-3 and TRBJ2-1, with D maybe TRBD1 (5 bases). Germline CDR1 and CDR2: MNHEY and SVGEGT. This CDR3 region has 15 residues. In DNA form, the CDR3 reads TGTGCCAGCACTTACTCGCAGGGCTCCTACAATGAGCAGTTCTTC. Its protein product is CASTYSQGSYNEQFF.

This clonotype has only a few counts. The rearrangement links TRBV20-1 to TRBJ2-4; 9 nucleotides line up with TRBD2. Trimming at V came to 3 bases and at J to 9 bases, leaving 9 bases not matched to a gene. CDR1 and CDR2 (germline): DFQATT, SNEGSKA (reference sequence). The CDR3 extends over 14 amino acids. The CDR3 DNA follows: TGCAGTGCTAGGTCATTAGCGGGAGAGGGCATTCAGTACTTC. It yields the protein CSARSLAGEGIQYF.

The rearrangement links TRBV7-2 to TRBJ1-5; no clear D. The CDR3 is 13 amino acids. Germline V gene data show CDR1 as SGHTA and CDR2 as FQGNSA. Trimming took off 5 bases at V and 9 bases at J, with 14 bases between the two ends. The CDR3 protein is CASSLRRETPQHF. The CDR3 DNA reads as TGTGCCAGCAGCCTAAGACGGGAGACGCCCCAGCATTTT.

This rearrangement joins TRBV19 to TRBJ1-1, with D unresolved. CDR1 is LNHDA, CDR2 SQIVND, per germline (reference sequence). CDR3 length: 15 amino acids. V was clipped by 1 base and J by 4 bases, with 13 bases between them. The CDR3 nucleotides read TGTGCCAGTAGTATAGGGGCCAGCTTGAGCACTGAAGCTTTCTTT. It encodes CASSIGASLSTEAFF.

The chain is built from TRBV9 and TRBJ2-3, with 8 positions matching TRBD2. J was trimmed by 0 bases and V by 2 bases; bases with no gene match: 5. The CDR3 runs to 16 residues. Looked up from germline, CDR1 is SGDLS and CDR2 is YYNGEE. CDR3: CASSVWLAGSTDTQYF. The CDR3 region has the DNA TGTGCCAGCAGCGTTTGGCTAGCGGGTAGCACAGATACGCAGTATTTT.

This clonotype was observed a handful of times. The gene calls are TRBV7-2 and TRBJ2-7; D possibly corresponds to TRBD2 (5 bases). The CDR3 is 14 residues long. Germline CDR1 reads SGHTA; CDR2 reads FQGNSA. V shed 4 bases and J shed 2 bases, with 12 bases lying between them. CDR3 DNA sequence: TGTGCCAGCAGCTCTAGCAGAAGGCCCTACGAGCAGTACTTC. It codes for CASSSSRRPYEQYF.

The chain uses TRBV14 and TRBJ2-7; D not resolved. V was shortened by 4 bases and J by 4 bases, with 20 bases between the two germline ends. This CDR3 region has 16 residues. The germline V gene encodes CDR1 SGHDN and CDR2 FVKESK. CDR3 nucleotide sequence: TGTGCCAGCAGCCTGGGCCACCGGACCTTTTTTTACGAGCAGTACTTC. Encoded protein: CASSLGHRTFFYEQYF.